The clone carrying this TCR beta chain has more than one count but fewer than ten. As yet, its antigen is unknown. TCRdb itself ran the reads through MiXCR, one entry per CDR3 protein. The repertoire has about 830,000 distinct CDR3 sequences, roughly 33% of them found once; the top ten carry about an eighth. The sample originates from a study of T cell repertoires in cytomegalovirus infection. Study at large: HLA-C-restricted CMV epitopes, recently identified, and well-studied HLA-B-restricted ones were used by the study. Carrying CMV and the relevant HLA type showed in public TCR beta signatures.

Study-level findings and limits: HLA-C-restricted CMV-specific TCR beta clonotypes were dominant in the ex vivo response. Based on cumulative public TCR beta family frequency, carriers of CMV plus the relevant HLA were identified.

The sequencing used cultured CD8+ T cells from PBMCs, collected from culture after CMV antigen stimulation. The source is a human donor in good health (CMV status not recorded). Some clones in this sample may be carry-over from other donors' samples.

CDR3 amino acids: CASSYRQGTNEKLFF. The CDR3 coding sequence is TGTGCCAGCAGTTACAGACAGGGAACTAATGAAAAACTGTTTTTT. This rearrangement joins TRBV2 to TRBJ1-4; 7 bases match TRBD1. The ends lost 5 bases at V and 1 base at J; junction bases unmatched: 4. This CDR3 contains 15 residues. Germline V gene lookup returns CDR1 SNHLY and CDR2 FYNNEI.